This entry lists 29 T cell receptor beta chains sequenced from one sample in a study of beta chain features in type 1 diabetes. Expressed TCRB transcripts were sequenced, since all the RNA that had been isolated was reverse transcribed. Measured with immunoSEQ multiplex PCR; TCRdb has only the in-frame clones, and not every one. The data contain roughly 300,000 clones, 14% of them singletons. The sequencing sample was made of central memory CD4+ T cells from blood. The receptors here all came from a man aged 25 to 45 in good health.

The DNA of the CDR3 is TGTGCCAGCAGGAAACCCGGGACGGTCCATGGCTACACCTTC. The encoded protein is CASRKPGTVHGYTF. This chain joins TRBV6-5 and TRBJ1-2, with D possibly TRBD1 on 5 matching bases. Trimming removed 6 bases from V and 6 bases from J, with 17 bases in between. The CDR3 spans 14 residues. Germline V CDR1 and CDR2: MNHEY, SVGAGI.

This clone showed up many times. The chain uses TRBV4-3 and TRBJ1-5; D gene unclear. The CDR3 is made up of 13 amino acids. The ends were cut back, 0 bases at V and 7 bases at J, with 7 bases in the middle. Germline lookup yields CDR1 LGHNA and CDR2 YSLEER. The chain's CDR3 is CASSQDFRQPQHF. In nucleotides, the CDR3 is TGCGCCAGCAGCCAAGATTTTCGCCAGCCCCAGCATTTT.

V usage is TRBV4-1 and J usage is TRBJ1-4; 8 bases line up with TRBD1. Trimming removed 4 bases from V and 4 bases from J; junction bases left unmatched: 5. The CDR3 covers 15 residues. Germline CDR1 MGHRA, CDR2 YSYEKL. The CDR3 DNA follows: TGCGCCAGCAGCCTTCGACAGGGGCTTAATGAAAAACTGTTTTTT. Translated, it gives CASSLRQGLNEKLFF.

This clone was counted between two and nine times. The rearrangement joins TRBV27 to TRBJ2-6; D is uncertain. V shed 4 bases and J shed 0 bases, with 13 bases lying between them. The length of the CDR3 is 17 residues. Per the germline V gene, CDR1 is MNHEY and CDR2 is SMNVEV (reference sequence). The CDR3 sequence: CASSSRASHSGANVLTF. The CDR3 DNA reads TGTGCCAGCAGTTCAAGGGCTTCCCACTCTGGGGCCAACGTCCTGACTTTC.

V and J are TRBV6-6 and TRBJ2-2; unclear D gene. V was cut by 6 bases and J by 6 bases, with 11 bases left in between. CDR3 length equals 13 residues. The germline V gene encodes CDR1 MNHNY and CDR2 SVGAGI (reference sequence). For the CDR3, the DNA is TGTGCCAGCAGCCAGTCTTACTCCGGGGAGCTGTTTTTT. This translates into CASSQSYSGELFF.

This clone has ten or more counts. This chain links TRBV21-1 with TRBJ1-5. TRBV21-1 is a pseudogene segment. The CDR3 runs 12 residues. Here the CDR3 reads CASSKNGQPQHF. The CDR3 DNA is TGTGCCAGCAGCAAAAATGGTCAGCCCCAGCATTTT.

This clone turned up a few times. The chain couples TRBV5-1 to TRBJ1-2; 8 bases align to TRBD1. CDR1 is SGHRS, CDR2 YFSETQ, per germline. The V segment lost 0 bases and the J segment 6 bases; nucleotides outside the gene matches: 10. The CDR3 extends over 16 amino acids. The CDR3, as DNA: TGCGCCAGCAGCTTGGGGGATCCAGGGGGCGCCGATGGCTACACCTTC. Its protein product is CASSLGDPGGADGYTF.

This clone has just a few counts. This rearrangement joins TRBV7-9 to TRBJ1-1; D remains ambiguous. The CDR3 covers 12 residues. Trimming shortened V by 1 base and J by 11 bases, and 11 bases separated the two germline ends. CDR1 is SEHNR and CDR2 is FQNEAQ in the germline V gene (reference sequence). The CDR3 DNA sequence: TGTGCCAGCAGCTTAGGCTCGGGTTTGGCTTTCTTT. Translated, it gives CASSLGSGLAFF.

This clone was detected a few times. V gene TRBV2 combines with J gene TRBJ1-2; no firm D call. The germline V and J ends were trimmed by 3 bases and 0 bases, with 8 bases remaining between them. The CDR3 spans 14 residues. Germline assignment: CDR1 SNHLY and CDR2 FYNNEI. Written as DNA, the CDR3 is TGTGCCAGCAGTGAGATGGGATCTAACTATGGCTACACCTTC. Its translation is CASSEMGSNYGYTF.

This clone was seen only a few times. The chain couples TRBV11-3 to TRBJ2-6; TRBD1 aligns across 7 bases. The V gene's germline CDR1 is SGHNT and CDR2 YENEEA. CDR3 length equals 19 residues. The ends lost 4 bases at V and 0 bases at J; junction bases unmatched: 12. CDR3 loop: CASSWGIGTASSGANVLTF. In DNA form, the CDR3 reads TGTGCCAGCAGCTGGGGGATCGGGACAGCGTCCTCTGGGGCCAACGTCCTGACTTTC.

The chain uses TRBV9 and TRBJ2-5, with D tentatively TRBD1 (6 bases). V dropped 5 bases and J dropped 5 bases, with 13 bases sitting between them. Germline lookup yields CDR1 SGDLS and CDR2 YYNGEE. This CDR3 comprises 13 residues. In DNA form, the CDR3 reads TGTGCCAGCAGTTTGGGGGCATGGGAGACCCAGTACTTC. It yields the protein CASSLGAWETQYF.

The chain recombines TRBV5-6 with TRBJ1-4, with a weak D call TRBD1 (6 bases). The length of the CDR3 is 16 residues. V was shortened by 1 base and J by 11 bases, with 21 bases between the two germline ends. The germline V gene encodes CDR1 SGHDT and CDR2 YYEEEE. CDR3 bases: TGTGCCAGCAGCTTGTATTCTACGGGGGACACCCTGAAACTGTTTTTT. Residues: CASSLYSTGDTLKLFF.

In the case of this clone: Other DNA sequences within the sample encode an identical CDR3. The chain couples TRBV7-2 to TRBJ2-5; D not resolved. Trimming stripped 1 base from V and 4 bases from J, with 7 bases between. CDR3 length: 13 amino acids. Germline V lookup: CDR1 SGHTA, CDR2 FQGNSA. The CDR3 loop is CASSLGPGETQYF. The CDR3 DNA reads as TGTGCCAGCAGCTTAGGCCCGGGAGAGACCCAGTACTTC.

This clone was found a few times. The chain combines TRBV7-2 with TRBJ1-1; D gene ambiguous. Deletions cut 6 bases from V and 8 bases from J, with 22 bases between. Per the germline V gene, CDR1 is SGHTA and CDR2 is FQGNSA. The CDR3 totals 15 residues. The CDR3 nucleotides are TGTGCCAGCAGTATCCGGGCTACGGACCCGTACGAAGCTTTCTTT. It is translated as CASSIRATDPYEAFF.

The chain joins TRBV15 to TRBJ1-5, with a possible D match to TRBD1 (5 bases). Trimming took off 9 bases at V and 6 bases at J, with 15 bases between the two ends. CDR1 and CDR2 (germline): LNHNV, YYDKDF (reference sequence). The CDR3 has 13 residues. CDR3 sequence reads: CATRGTEGQPQHF. The DNA of the CDR3 is TGTGCCACGAGAGGGACCGAGGGTCAGCCCCAGCATTTT.

There are many counts of this clone. The rearrangement joins TRBV19 to TRBJ2-1; D is unclear. The CDR3 totals 13 residues. The V gene's germline CDR1 is LNHDA and CDR2 SQIVND (reference sequence). V was trimmed by 7 bases and J by 7 bases, leaving 14 bases between them. The CDR3, as DNA: TGTGCCAGTATAGACCGGATCAGAAATGAGCAGTTCTTC. Translation: CASIDRIRNEQFF.

The table lists this clone with a few counts. The chain is built from TRBV7-9 and TRBJ2-3, with a tentative D call TRBD2 (7 bases). Germline CDR1 and CDR2: SEHNR and FQNEAQ (reference sequence). This CDR3 has 18 amino acids. Between the trimmed V and J ends, which lost 5 bases and 5 bases, there was a span of 26 bases. The CDR3 DNA is TGTGCCAGCAGCCCGGCTTCGGGCGGGGGCCCGATTGGAGATACGCAGTATTTT. Protein sequence: CASSPASGGGPIGDTQYF.

This clone was seen only once. V usage is TRBV7-2 and J usage is TRBJ2-1, with a weak D call TRBD2 (6 bases). There are 16 residues in the CDR3. The germline gives CDR1 SGHTA, CDR2 FQGNSA. The V end lost 5 bases, the J end lost 3 bases, and 17 bases lay between the germline ends. CDR3 nucleotide sequence: TGTGCCAGCAGCGGAGGGGCGGCGGGACTCTACAATGAGCAGTTCTTC. It yields the protein CASSGGAAGLYNEQFF.

The chain combines TRBV6-5 with TRBJ1-5, with unresolved D. This CDR3 comprises 14 residues. V was pared by 5 bases and J by 5 bases, with 13 bases between. The germline V gene encodes CDR1 MNHEY and CDR2 SVGAGI. CDR3 residues: CASSPVGHDQPQHF. The CDR3 DNA sequence: TGTGCCAGCAGTCCTGTGGGTCACGATCAGCCCCAGCATTTT.

The J gene is TRBJ2-2, the V gene TRBV12-5; the D gene is possibly TRBD2 (5 bases). Germline assignment: CDR1 LGHNT and CDR2 FRNRAP. This CDR3 comprises 19 residues. With 1 base removed from V and 1 base from J, the gap between germline ends came to 19 bases. The CDR3 DNA reads TGTGCTAGTGGTTTGGCCCCCTTTTCGAGCGGCAGGAACACCGGGGAGCTGTTTTTT. Its protein is CASGLAPFSSGRNTGELFF.

V usage is TRBV16 and J usage is TRBJ1-1, with no clear D. V was trimmed by 2 bases and J by 1 base, leaving 8 bases between them. Germline V CDR1 and CDR2: KGHSY, FQNENV. This CDR3 comprises 14 residues. In DNA, the CDR3 is TGTGCCAGCAGCCAACTCCATACGAACACTGAAGCTTTCTTT. It codes for CASSQLHTNTEAFF.

This clone showed up just a few times. The V gene is TRBV4-2, the J gene TRBJ1-2; the D is unclear. Per the germline V gene, CDR1 is LGHNA and CDR2 is YNFKEQ. This CDR3 contains 15 residues. Trimming shortened V by 0 bases and J by 2 bases, and 10 bases separated the two germline ends. The CDR3 reads CASSQDHGPNYGYTF. The CDR3 DNA follows: TGTGCCAGCAGCCAAGATCACGGACCGAACTATGGCTACACCTTC.

V is TRBV28 and J is TRBJ1-2; 7 nucleotides agree with TRBD1. The J segment lost 2 bases and the V segment lost 5 bases, leaving 11 bases of the junction unmatched. This CDR3 spans 16 amino acids. In germline, CDR1 is MDHEN, CDR2 SYDVKM. The CDR3 DNA reads TGTGCCAGCAGTGCCCGACAGGGTCGGGGAAACTATGGCTACACCTTC. It encodes CASSARQGRGNYGYTF.

This chain uses TRBV25-1 with TRBJ1-1, with D perhaps matching TRBD1 (5 bases). CDR3 length: 14 residues. CDR1 is MGHDK and CDR2 is SYGVNS in the germline V gene. V was trimmed by 4 bases and J by 2 bases, leaving 11 bases between them. The CDR3 region has the DNA TGTGCCAGCAGTGTTCCCGGGGCAAACACTGAAGCTTTCTTT. Amino acids: CASSVPGANTEAFF.

This chain connects TRBV7-3 to TRBJ2-3; 13 bases align to TRBD2. The CDR3 is 14 amino acids. Germline V gene lookup returns CDR1 SGHTA and CDR2 FQGTGA. Trimming at V came to 3 bases and at J to 7 bases, leaving 1 base not matched to a gene. The CDR3 region has the DNA TGTGCCAGCAGCTTGGGGACTAGCGGGAATACGCAGTATTTT. It specifies CASSLGTSGNTQYF.

This clone was observed a handful of times. V gene TRBV6-5 combines with J gene TRBJ2-1; D perhaps matches TRBD2 (5 bases). The CDR3 spans 15 residues. The germline V gene encodes CDR1 MNHEY and CDR2 SVGAGI. Trimming pared 5 bases from V and 3 bases from J, leaving 14 bases between. The CDR3 loop is CASSQVRGFYNEQFF. The CDR3 nucleotides read TGTGCCAGCAGTCAGGTCCGGGGTTTCTACAATGAGCAGTTCTTC.

The chain joins TRBV19 to TRBJ2-1; no firm D call. Per the germline V gene, CDR1 is LNHDA and CDR2 is SQIVND (reference sequence). V was trimmed by 3 bases and J by 0 bases, leaving 6 bases between them. This CDR3 has 14 amino acids. The DNA of the CDR3 is TGTGCCAGTAGTATGGAGAGCTCCTACAATGAGCAGTTCTTC. This encodes CASSMESSYNEQFF.

V and J are TRBV7-8 and TRBJ1-2, with D perhaps TRBD1 (6 bases). Germline V gene data show CDR1 as SGHVS and CDR2 as FQNEAQ. V lost 5 bases and J lost 4, with 20 bases in between. The CDR3 consists of 16 residues. The CDR3 DNA reads TGTGCCAGCAGCCCCGGGGGGGCAGCGACTATCTATGGCTACACCTTC. It translates to CASSPGGAATIYGYTF.

This sequence joins TRBV11-3 and TRBJ2-2, with a weak D call TRBD2 (6 bases). This CDR3 has 15 residues. Per the germline V gene, CDR1 is SGHNT and CDR2 is YENEEA. V lost 2 bases and J lost 3, with 10 bases in between. The CDR3 coding sequence is TGTGCCAGCAGCTTACCGGGAGCTCACACCGGGGAGCTGTTTTTT. Translated: CASSLPGAHTGELFF.